Following are 9 T cell receptor beta chains from one sample sequenced in a study of blood T cell repertoires in COVID-19 (dated by TCRdb to 2020 to 2021). Preparation of the library involved the immunoSEQ multiplex PCR assay. TCRdb retrieved this table from immuneACCESS and kept in-frame rearrangements only. Not all clones are present; in checked studies, unresolved V genes account for under half, and no reason is known for the remainder. For this sample the table gives about 480,000 clones, of which approximately 88% were detected only once. Roughly 13% of the sample lies in the top ten. The sample consisted of peripheral blood. These receptor sequences come from a woman aged 50 to 65 with COVID-19, enrolled during active disease.

The genes are TRBV9 and TRBJ2-1; unclear D gene. Germline CDR1 SGDLS, CDR2 YYNGEE. The length of the CDR3 is 12 residues. Trimming removed 4 bases from V and 9 bases from J, with 11 bases in between. In DNA, the CDR3 is TGTGCCAGCAGCCCCCGACTGGGTGAGCAGTTCTTC. The encoded protein is CASSPRLGEQFF. The whole variable domain, remainder taken from reference TRBV9 and TRBJ2-1, is DSGVTQTPKHLITATGQRVTLRCSPRSGDLSVYWYQQSLDQGLQFLIQYYNGEERAKGNILERFSAQQFPDLHSELNLSSLELGDSALYFCASSPRLGEQFFGPGTRLTVL.

The chain is built from TRBV24-1 and TRBJ1-2; a possible D gene is TRBD1 (6 bases). V lost 4 bases to trimming and J lost 4 bases, with 12 bases between them. CDR1 and CDR2 (germline): KGHDR, SFDVKD. The CDR3 sequence is 14 residues long. In DNA, the CDR3 is TGTGCCACCAGTGAAGCGCAGGGGAGCTATGGCTACACCTTC. Translating gives CATSEAQGSYGYTF.

The chain is built from TRBV7-8 and TRBJ1-1, with TRBD1 matching 8 bases. The CDR3 is 13 amino acids. Germline CDR1 reads SGHVS; CDR2 reads FQNEAQ. The trim removed 8 bases at V and 3 bases at J, leaving 5 bases unmatched. The CDR3 DNA is TGTGCCAGCTCGGCAGGGGGCGACACTGAAGCTTTCTTT. Translation: CASSAGGDTEAFF.

The chain combines TRBV30 with TRBJ1-2; tentatively, D is TRBD1 (5 bases). V was trimmed by 5 bases and J by 8 bases, leaving 9 bases between them. Germline V gene lookup returns CDR1 GTSNPN and CDR2 SVGIG (reference sequence). This CDR3 is built from 10 residues. CDR3 nucleotides: TGTGCCTGGGGGGCCATAGGCTACACCTTC. This gives the protein CAWGAIGYTF.

V and J are TRBV18 and TRBJ1-2, with TRBD1 matching over 7 bases. The CDR3 has 15 amino acids. The germline CDR1 and CDR2 sequences are KGHSH and LQKENI. V lost 6 bases and J lost 3; bases outside the gene matches: 10. Written as DNA, the CDR3 is TGTGCCAGCTCGTACTACAGGGGAGAAGACTATGGCTACACCTTC. Translated: CASSYYRGEDYGYTF.

The chain links TRBV5-1 to TRBJ2-7; 12 positions match TRBD2. With 1 base clipped from V and 0 bases from J, the junction kept 5 bases outside the gene matches. Per germline, CDR1 SGHRS and CDR2 YFSETQ. The CDR3 loop spans 17 amino acids. Written as DNA, the CDR3 is TGCGCCAGCAGCTTGAAACTAGCGGGGGGCCGCTCCTACGAGCAGTACTTC. Translation: CASSLKLAGGRSYEQYF.

In DNA form, the CDR3 reads TGTGCCAGCAGCTTAGACAGGGGTGACACCATATATTTT. This codes for CASSLDRGDTIYF. The rearrangement joins TRBV7-9 to TRBJ1-3, with TRBD1 identical over 7 bases. This CDR3 has 13 amino acids. The V segment lost 1 base and the J segment 8 bases; nucleotides outside the gene matches: 2. Germline-derived CDR1 and CDR2 are SEHNR and FQNEAQ (reference sequence).

The J gene is TRBJ2-3, the V gene TRBV7-6; 14 bases fit TRBD2. V lost 1 base and J lost 13; bases outside the gene matches: 7. Germline assignment: CDR1 SGHVS and CDR2 FNYEAQ. The CDR3 loop spans 15 amino acids. The CDR3 spells CASSLGGTSGGAKYF. CDR3 bases: TGTGCCAGCAGCTTAGGAGGGACTAGCGGGGGAGCTAAGTATTTT. The variable domain in full, with the rest retrieved from reference TRBV7-6 and TRBJ2-3, is GAGVSQSPRYKVTKRGQDVALRCDPISGHVSLYWYRQALGQGPEFLTYFNYEAQQDKSGLPNDRFSAERPEGSISTLTIQRTEQRDSAMYRCASSLGGTSGGAKYFGPGTRLTVL.

This clone came up once. The chain joins TRBV30 to TRBJ2-3, with TRBD2 identical over 11 bases. V was pared by 8 bases and J by 3 bases, with 19 bases of the junction left unmatched. This CDR3 region has 18 residues. In germline, CDR1 is GTSNPN, CDR2 SVGIG (reference sequence). The CDR3 bases are TGTGCCGGATCAGGGACTAGCGGTGGAGGGGGGGGTACAGATACGCAGTATTTT. Its translation: CAGSGTSGGGGGTDTQYF.